Shown below are 18 T cell receptor beta chains from a single sample sequenced in a study of monozygotic twins with inflammatory bowel disease. From the 5' RACE reads, TCRdb lists one entry per CDR3 protein and no DNA. This sample's table reports 300,000 to 350,000 distinct CDR3 sequences. The sequenced material came from blood. All receptors come from a human donor with ulcerative colitis or Crohn's disease, or a healthy co-twin of an affected twin (not recorded which).

This chain links TRBV5-1 with TRBJ2-5; TCRdb reports TRBD1, a call that lacks DNA to check it against. The CDR3 consists of 14 residues. Germline CDR1 reads SGHRS; CDR2 reads YFSETQ. The CDR3 sequence is CASSMGQGQETQYF.

The rearrangement links TRBV10-2 to TRBJ2-1; the D call from TCRdb, TRBD2, cannot be confirmed without DNA. Looked up from germline, CDR1 is WSHSY and CDR2 is SAAADI. The CDR3 has 13 amino acids. CDR3 sequence: CASSALKGGEQFF.

The chain couples TRBV20-1 to TRBJ2-1; no DNA is available, so the TRBD2 call from TCRdb remains unchecked. Germline-derived CDR1 and CDR2 are DFQATT and SNEGSKA (reference sequence). This CDR3 contains 16 residues. The CDR3 spells CSARDGKREQYNEQFF.

The CDR3 spells CASGVDRDPEQYF. The gene calls are TRBV6-1 and TRBJ2-7; the TCRdb D gene call, TRBD1, has no DNA to confirm it. Germline V gene data show CDR1 as MNHNS and CDR2 as SASEGT. The CDR3 length is 13 residues.

The chain joins TRBV25-1 to TRBJ2-7; TCRdb's D gene call, TRBD2, goes unchecked for lack of DNA. The germline V gene encodes CDR1 MGHDK and CDR2 SYGVNS. This CDR3 has 15 residues. The CDR3 protein is CASRPGLAPSYEQYF.

V and J are TRBV11-1 and TRBJ2-7; lacking DNA, the TRBD1 call made by TCRdb goes unchecked. Germline CDR1 is SGHAT and CDR2 is FQDESV (reference sequence). The CDR3 has 20 amino acids. CDR3 amino acids: CASSLEGQGETGAHSYEQYF.

The V gene is TRBV5-6, the J gene TRBJ2-2; TCRdb names TRBD2, which stays unverified in the absence of DNA. The germline gives CDR1 SGHDT, CDR2 YYEEEE. The CDR3 spans 18 residues. This CDR3 reads CASSLAPGLAGLPGELFF.

The chain carries TRBV4-3 and TRBJ2-2. CDR3 length: 15 amino acids. Germline V lookup: CDR1 LGHNA, CDR2 YSLEER. The CDR3 protein is CASSQDRSTTGELFF.

The rearrangement joins TRBV4-1 to TRBJ2-2. CDR1 is MGHRA, CDR2 YSYEKL, per germline. The CDR3 length is 13 residues. The CDR3: CASSPDQARELFF.

This chain connects TRBV12-5 to TRBJ2-1. This CDR3 contains 15 residues. CDR1 and CDR2 from the germline V gene are LGHNT and FRNRAP. The CDR3 loop reads CASGLGQSQYNEQFF.

V is TRBV7-2 and J is TRBJ2-5; TCRdb selects TRBD2, and the lack of DNA leaves this call unchecked. The CDR3 runs 12 residues. Germline V CDR1 and CDR2: SGHTA, FQGNSA. CDR3 sequence: CASSLASGGVDF.

V usage is TRBV5-1 and J usage is TRBJ2-5; absent DNA, TCRdb's TRBD2 call cannot be checked. CDR1 and CDR2 from the germline V gene are SGHRS and YFSETQ. The CDR3 sequence is 16 residues long. The CDR3 sequence: CASSNLPGLAKETQYF.

The genes are TRBV20-1 and TRBJ2-4; TCRdb designates TRBD2, a call that cannot be tested without DNA. Germline loops: CDR1 DFQATT, CDR2 SNEGSKA (reference sequence). The length of the CDR3 is 13 residues. CDR3 region: CSVAGAGKNIQYF.

The chain couples TRBV29-1 to TRBJ1-5. The CDR3 is 13 residues long. The germline CDR1 and CDR2 sequences are SQVTM and ANQGSEA. This CDR3 is CSVAHNSNQPQHF. Full variable domain (rest looked up from reference TRBV29-1 and TRBJ1-5): SAVISQKPSRDICQRGTSLTIQCQVDSQVTMMFWYRQQPGQSLTLIATANQGSEATYESGFVIDKFPISRPNLTFSTLTVSNMSPEDSSIYLCSVAHNSNQPQHFGDGTRLSIL.

The chain is built from TRBV29-1 and TRBJ2-3. The CDR3 has 16 amino acids. Germline CDR1 SQVTM, CDR2 ANQGSEA. The CDR3 here is CSVEDWGTSNSDTQYF.

J is TRBJ2-7 and V is TRBV5-8; the TCRdb call, TRBD2, lacks DNA for checking. From germline, CDR1 is SGHTS and CDR2 YDEGEE. The CDR3 runs 15 residues. CDR3 sequence reads: CASSYDRLGVYEQYF.

The CDR3 spells CATSSGTYRTDTQYF. The chain is built from TRBV24-1 and TRBJ2-3; TCRdb lists TRBD2, though no DNA is available to test this call. CDR3 length equals 15 residues. Germline lookup yields CDR1 KGHDR and CDR2 SFDVKD.

The V call is TRBV15, the J call TRBJ1-1. This CDR3 is 13 amino acids long. Per germline, CDR1 LNHNV and CDR2 YYDKDF (reference sequence). The CDR3 sequence: CATSSQKGTEAFF.